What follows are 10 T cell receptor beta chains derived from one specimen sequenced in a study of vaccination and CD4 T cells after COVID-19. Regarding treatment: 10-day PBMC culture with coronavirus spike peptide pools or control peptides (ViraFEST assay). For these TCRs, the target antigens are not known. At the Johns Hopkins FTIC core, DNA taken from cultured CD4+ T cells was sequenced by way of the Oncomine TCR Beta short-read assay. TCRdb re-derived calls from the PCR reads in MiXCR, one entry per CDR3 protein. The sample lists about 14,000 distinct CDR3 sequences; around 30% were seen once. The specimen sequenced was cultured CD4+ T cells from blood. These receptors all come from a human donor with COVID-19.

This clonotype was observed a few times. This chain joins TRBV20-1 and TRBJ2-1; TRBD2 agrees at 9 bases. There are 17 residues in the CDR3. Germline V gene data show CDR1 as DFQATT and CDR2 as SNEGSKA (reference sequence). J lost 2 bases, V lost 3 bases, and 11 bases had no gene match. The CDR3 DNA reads TGCAGTGCTAGCCCCGGTGGTAGCGGGGGAACCTACAATGAGCAGTTCTTC. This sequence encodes CSASPGGSGGTYNEQFF.

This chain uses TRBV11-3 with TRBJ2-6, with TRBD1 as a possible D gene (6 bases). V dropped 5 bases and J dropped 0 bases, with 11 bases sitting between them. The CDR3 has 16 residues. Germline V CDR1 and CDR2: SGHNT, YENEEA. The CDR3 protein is CASSHGQNSGANVLTF. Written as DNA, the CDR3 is TGTGCCAGCAGCCACGGACAGAACTCTGGGGCCAACGTCCTGACTTTC.

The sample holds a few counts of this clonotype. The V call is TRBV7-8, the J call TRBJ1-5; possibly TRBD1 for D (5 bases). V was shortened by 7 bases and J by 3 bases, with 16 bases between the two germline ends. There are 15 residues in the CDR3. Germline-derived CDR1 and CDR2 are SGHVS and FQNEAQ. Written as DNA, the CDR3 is TGTGCCAGCACCCGAATGGTGGGGACCAATCAGCCCCAGCATTTT. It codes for CASTRMVGTNQPQHF.

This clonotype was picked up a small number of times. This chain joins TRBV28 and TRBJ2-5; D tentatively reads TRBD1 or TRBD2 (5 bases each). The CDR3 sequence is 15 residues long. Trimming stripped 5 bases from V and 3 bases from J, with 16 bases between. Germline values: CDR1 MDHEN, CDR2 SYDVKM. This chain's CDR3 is CASSTPGTYEETQYF. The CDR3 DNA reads TGTGCCAGCAGTACCCCCGGGACGTACGAAGAGACCCAGTACTTC.

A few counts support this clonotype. CDR3 sequence reads: CASSSPETGNYGYTF. In DNA form, the CDR3 reads TGTGCCAGCAGTTCGCCGGAGACAGGGAACTATGGCTACACCTTC. The chain is built from TRBV28 and TRBJ1-2, with TRBD1 matching 7 bases. The CDR3 consists of 15 residues. The V and J ends lost 4 bases and 2 bases, in that order; junction bases with no gene match: 7. The germline V gene has CDR1 MDHEN and CDR2 SYDVKM.

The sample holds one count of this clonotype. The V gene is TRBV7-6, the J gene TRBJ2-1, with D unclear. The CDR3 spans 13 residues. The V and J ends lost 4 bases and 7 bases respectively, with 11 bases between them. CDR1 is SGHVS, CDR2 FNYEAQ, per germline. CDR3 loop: CASSSPPPNEQFF. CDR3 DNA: TGTGCCAGCAGCTCCCCGCCCCCAAATGAGCAGTTCTTC.

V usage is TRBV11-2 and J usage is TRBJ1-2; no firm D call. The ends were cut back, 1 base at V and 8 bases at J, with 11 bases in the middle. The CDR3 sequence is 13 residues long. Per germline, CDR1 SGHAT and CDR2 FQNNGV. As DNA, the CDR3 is TGTGCCAGCAGCTTAGCGAGGATAGGGGGCTACACCTTC. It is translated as CASSLARIGGYTF.

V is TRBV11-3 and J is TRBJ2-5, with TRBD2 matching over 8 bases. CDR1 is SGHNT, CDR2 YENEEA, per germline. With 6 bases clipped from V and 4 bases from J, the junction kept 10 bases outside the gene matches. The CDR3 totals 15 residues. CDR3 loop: CASSPRGGPGETQYF. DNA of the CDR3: TGTGCCAGCAGTCCTCGGGGGGGCCCAGGAGAGACCCAGTACTTC.

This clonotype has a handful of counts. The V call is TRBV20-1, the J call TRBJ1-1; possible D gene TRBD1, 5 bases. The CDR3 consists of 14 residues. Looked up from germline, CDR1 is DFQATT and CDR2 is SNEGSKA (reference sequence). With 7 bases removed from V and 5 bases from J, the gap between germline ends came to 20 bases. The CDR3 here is CSERRGASGTEAFF. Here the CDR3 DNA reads TGCAGTGAAAGGAGGGGCGCGAGCGGAACTGAAGCTTTCTTT.

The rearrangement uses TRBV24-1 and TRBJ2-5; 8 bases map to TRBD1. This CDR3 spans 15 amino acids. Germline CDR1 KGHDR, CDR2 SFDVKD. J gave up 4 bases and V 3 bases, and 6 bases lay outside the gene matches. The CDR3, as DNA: TGTGCCACCAGTGATCAAGGACAGGGAGGAGAGACCCAGTACTTC. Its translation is CATSDQGQGGETQYF.